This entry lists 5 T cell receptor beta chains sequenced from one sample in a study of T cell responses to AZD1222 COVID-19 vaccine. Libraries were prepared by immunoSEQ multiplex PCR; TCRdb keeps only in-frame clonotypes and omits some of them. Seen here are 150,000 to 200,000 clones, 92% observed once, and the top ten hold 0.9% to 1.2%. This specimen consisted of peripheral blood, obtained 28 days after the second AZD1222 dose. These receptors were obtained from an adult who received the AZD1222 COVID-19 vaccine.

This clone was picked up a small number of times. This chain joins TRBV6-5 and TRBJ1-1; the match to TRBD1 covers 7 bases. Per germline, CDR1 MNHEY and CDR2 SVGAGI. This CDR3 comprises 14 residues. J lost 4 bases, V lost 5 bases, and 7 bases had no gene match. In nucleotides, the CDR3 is TGTGCCAGCAGTAGGGCGACAGGGTCCACTGAAGCTTTCTTT. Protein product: CASSRATGSTEAFF.

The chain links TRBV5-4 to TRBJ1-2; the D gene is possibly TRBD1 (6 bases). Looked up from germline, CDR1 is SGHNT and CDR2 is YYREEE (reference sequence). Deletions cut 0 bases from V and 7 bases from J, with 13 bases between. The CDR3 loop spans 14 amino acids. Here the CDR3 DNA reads TGTGCCAGCAGCTTGGGGGCAGGAGGGGGTGGCTACACCTTC. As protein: CASSLGAGGGGYTF.

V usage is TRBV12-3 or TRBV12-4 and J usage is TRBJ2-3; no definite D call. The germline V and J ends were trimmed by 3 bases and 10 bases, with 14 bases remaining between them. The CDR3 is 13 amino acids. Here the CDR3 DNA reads TGTGCCAGCAGTTTGGGGTTTTTGGTTTCGCAGTATTTT. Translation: CASSLGFLVSQYF.

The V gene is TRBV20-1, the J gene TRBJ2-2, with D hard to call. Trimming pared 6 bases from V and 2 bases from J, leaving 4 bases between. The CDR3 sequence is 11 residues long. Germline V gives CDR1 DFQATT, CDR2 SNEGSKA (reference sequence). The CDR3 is CSATNTGELFF. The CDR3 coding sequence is TGCAGTGCGACCAACACCGGGGAGCTGTTTTTT.

This chain's CDR3 is CASSRGVLSSYNEQFF. As DNA, the CDR3 is TGCGCCAGCAGCCGAGGGGTCCTCTCCTCCTACAATGAGCAGTTCTTC. The chain has TRBV5-1 and TRBJ2-1; D assignment may be TRBD1 or TRBD2 (5 bases each). Trimming took 4 bases from V and 0 from J, leaving 14 bases between them. Germline assignment: CDR1 SGHRS and CDR2 YFSETQ. The CDR3 extends over 16 amino acids.